This T cell receptor beta chain originates from a study of cytomegalovirus exposure and HLA in healthy donors. With respect to this clone: Antigen specificity is unknown.

PCR was performed using 60 Vbeta and 13 Jbeta primers. The data were produced by immunoSEQ multiplex PCR, yet TCRdb's version contains in-frame clones alone and is incomplete. The sample holds around 53,000 clones. This CDR3 is 15 amino acids long. Germline CDR1 reads MNHEY; CDR2 reads SMNVEV (reference sequence). The V gene end was trimmed by 2 bases and the J gene end by 0 bases; junction bases not matched to a gene: 2. Study-wide findings and caveats: Previously analyzed data showed that most TCR beta V segments were productive at a frequency of about 90% or about 30%. The investigators catalogued under 200 TCR beta chains as cytomegalovirus-associated.

The chain carries TRBV27 and TRBJ2-3; 7 bases fit TRBD2. Sequencing was performed on PBMCs. This clonotype was obtained from a man in his late teens or twenties in good health and CMV-seropositive. CDR3 protein: CASSLTSASTDTQYF. CDR3 coding DNA: TGTGCCAGCAGTTTAACTAGCGCTAGCACAGATACGCAGTATTTT.